This TCR beta chain was recorded in a study of T cell responses to AZD1222 COVID-19 vaccine. As for the study in general: Combined were second doses at about 4 or about 12 weeks. Study-wide results and caveats: At 160-218 and 743-854, vaccine-associated CD4 TCRs were dominant, and they spanned spike.

Profiled with immunoSEQ multiplex PCR; TCRdb holds only in-frame clones, not every one. Of approximately 120,000 clones listed, roughly nine tenths were seen once; the top ten hold less than 9.5%. To note about this clone: What it binds is not known.

CDR1 is SGHRS, CDR2 YFSETQ, per germline. CDR3 length: 16 amino acids. The J segment lost 6 bases and the V segment lost 4 bases, leaving 15 bases of the junction unmatched. The source material was peripheral blood, sampled on day 0 of AZD1222 vaccination. The chain joins TRBV5-1 to TRBJ1-2; 7 bases match TRBD1. This sequence was found in an adult in good health. As DNA, the CDR3 is TGCGCCAGCAGCCCGTCCCGGACAGGTTTGATCGATGGCTACACCTTC. Encoded protein: CASSPSRTGLIDGYTF.